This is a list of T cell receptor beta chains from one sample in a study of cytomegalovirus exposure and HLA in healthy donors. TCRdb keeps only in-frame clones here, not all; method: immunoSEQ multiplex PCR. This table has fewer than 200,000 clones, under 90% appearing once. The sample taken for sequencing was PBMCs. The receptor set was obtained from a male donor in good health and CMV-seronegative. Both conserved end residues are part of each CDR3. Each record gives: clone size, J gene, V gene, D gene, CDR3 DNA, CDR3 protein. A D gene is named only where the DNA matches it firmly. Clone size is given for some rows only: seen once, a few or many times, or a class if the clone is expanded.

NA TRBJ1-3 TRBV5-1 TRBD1 TGCGCCAGCAGCTTGGAATCAGGGGGTGGAAACACCATATATTTT CASSLESGGGNTIYF
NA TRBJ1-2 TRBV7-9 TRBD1 TGTGCCAGCAGCTCGGGACAGGACTATGGCTACACCTTC CASSSGQDYGYTF
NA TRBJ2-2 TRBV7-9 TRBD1 TGTGCCAGCACCCCCGGGGACAGGAACACCGGGGAGCTGTTTTTT CASTPGDRNTGELFF
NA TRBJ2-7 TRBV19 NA TGTGCCAGTACTTCCACCCAATGGGCGGGGGCCAACGAGCAGTACTTC CASTSTQWAGANEQYF
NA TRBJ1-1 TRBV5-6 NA TGTGCCAGCAGCCGCGGACAGCTGAACACTGAAGCTTTCTTT CASSRGQLNTEAFF
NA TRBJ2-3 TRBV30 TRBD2 TGTGCCTGGAGTGTCGGGGGGGGCCCTGCTAGCACAGATACGCAGTATTTT CAWSVGGGPASTDTQYF
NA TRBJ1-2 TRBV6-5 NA TGTGCCAGCAGTTACCAGCACGGGGGTGGTGGCTACACCTTC CASSYQHGGGGYTF
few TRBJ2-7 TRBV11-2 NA TGTGCCAGCAGCCGAACACAGAAAACCTACGAGCAGTACTTC CASSRTQKTYEQYF
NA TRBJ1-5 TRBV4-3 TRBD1 TGCACCAGCAGCCTCGGACAGGGGAGCAATCAGCCCCAGCATTTT CTSSLGQGSNQPQHF
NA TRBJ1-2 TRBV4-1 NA TGCGCCAGCAGCCAAGATGGGACACCCATGAACTATGGCTACACCTTC CASSQDGTPMNYGYTF
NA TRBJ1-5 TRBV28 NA TGTGCCAGCAGTTTGGTTGGGGGCCAGCCCCAGCATTTT CASSLVGGQPQHF
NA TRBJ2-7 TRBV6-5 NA TGTGCCACCTCGTGGCGTTCGGGCAGGGGCTACGAGCAGTACTTC CATSWRSGRGYEQYF